The T cell receptor (beta chain) described here comes from a study of Ad26.COV2.S vaccination and SARS-CoV-2 variants (dated by TCRdb to the early 2020s). The study in broad terms: Donors in the vaccine arm were drawn from COV1001, a phase I-IIa trial of Ad26.COV2.S in healthy adults that was multicentre, randomized, double-blind and placebo-controlled. Dosing of Ad26.COV2.S was intramuscular, at either 5x10^10 or 1x10^11 viral particles, delivered as one shot or as two shots spaced 56 days apart. The TCR-sequenced set comprised approximately 30 samples: some 19 Ad26.COV2.S vaccine recipients, 5 placebo recipients and 8 SARS-CoV-2 convalescent individuals. The specificity and breadth of SARS-CoV-2-reactive T cell receptors after Ad26.COV2.S vaccination were assessed by TCRbeta repertoire sequencing. Blinding of investigators to trial group allocation was maintained during experiments and outcome assessment. Trial participants were randomized into five groups of five: low-dose or high-dose Ad26.COV2.S given once or twice, or placebo on both occasions. Overall results and qualifications from the work: After vaccination, substantial breadth of spike-specific CD8+ and CD4+ T cell responses was reported. The study was not powered to compare responses between vaccine doses or regimens. The authors noted that the TCR breadth and depth analyses may have underestimated total T cell responses. Vaccine and placebo recipients had comparable non-spike TCR breadth, which fits with the vaccine containing only spike. Higher spike-specific TCR breadth was observed in Ad26.COV2.S recipients than in placebo recipients (P = 0.0014).

TCRbeta CDR3 regions were sequenced with the immunoSEQ Assay. After extraction, genomic DNA underwent amplification by bias-controlled multiplex PCR, followed by high-throughput sequencing. Per the source publication's procedure: To quantify the absolute abundance of each unique TCRbeta CDR3 region, sequences were collapsed and filtered. T cell fraction was estimated by normalization of TCRbeta template counts to usable DNA, with usable DNA being measured through amplification of reference genes present in all nucleated cells. Repertoire TCRs were annotated as SARS-CoV-2-specific by exact matching of V gene, CDR3 amino acid sequence and J gene to a known reactive TCR set. The reference SARS-CoV-2 TCR set was derived from MIRA and filtered for enrichment in COVID-19-positive ImmuneCODE repertoires, a step that removed public or cross-reactive TCRs. Using the MIRA antigens, annotated TCRs were further analysed by specific ORF or by position within an ORF. Breadth was defined as annotated unique rearrangements over total unique productive rearrangements; depth was the summed frequency of those rearrangements. Group comparisons of TCR breadth used two-sided Wilcoxon rank-sum tests. The table comes from immuneACCESS by way of TCRdb, which keeps in-frame sequences with V and J called. Part of the clones is missing from these tables; in studies checked, under half for an unresolved V gene and the rest for unknown reasons. Clonal size and the V and J genes are those of that table, whereas D and trimming came from the DNA. The sample data list roughly 460,000 clones, and roughly nine tenths of these were observed just once. 1.7% of the sample goes to the ten largest clones.

This clone has just one count. The antigen it binds to is not known. Base qualities are not provided; no much larger clone lies one nucleotide away. V gives up 4 bases and J gives up 4 bases, and the segment between their germline ends measures 14 bases. The CDR3 measures 15 amino acids from cysteine to phenylalanine. The CDR3 DNA has 45 bases and is translated from base 1. According to the germline V gene, CDR1 reads MDHEN and CDR2 reads SYDVKM. The treatment or condition label here, explained by the study, means: 15 to 20 received Ad26.COV2.S at low or high dose, single or two shots; several received placebo; per-sample allocation not given. For vaccine and placebo recipients, repertoires were sequenced using samples collected on day 63 after the first injection. In Cohort 1b, fewer than 30 adults aged 18-55 years were enrolled at a single site in Boston, USA, between 29 July and 7 August 2020. Ad26.COV2.S was a replication-incompetent adenovirus type 26 vector expressing a prefusion-stabilized SARS-CoV-2 spike protein from the original Wuhan strain.

Recombination linked TRBV28 to TRBJ1-3, and perhaps TRBD1 as D gene, on 6 matching bases. The material was peripheral blood, obtained in a trial of Ad26.COV2.S vaccine versus placebo. The source is a person between 18 and 65 years old who received the Ad26.COV2.S COVID-19 vaccine or a placebo. DNA sequence: TGTGCCAGCAGTTCAGCCAGGGGTGGAGGAAACACCATATATTTT. Its product reads: CASSSARGGGNTIYF.